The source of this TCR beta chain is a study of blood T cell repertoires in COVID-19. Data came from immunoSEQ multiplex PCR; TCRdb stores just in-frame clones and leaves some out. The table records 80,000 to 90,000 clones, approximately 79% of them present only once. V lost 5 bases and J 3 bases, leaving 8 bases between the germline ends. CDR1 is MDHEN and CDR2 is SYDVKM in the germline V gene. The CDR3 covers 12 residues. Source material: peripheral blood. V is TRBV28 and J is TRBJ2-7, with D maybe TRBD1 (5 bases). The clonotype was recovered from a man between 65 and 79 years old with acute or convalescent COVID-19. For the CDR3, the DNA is TGTGCCAGCAGTCCACAGGTCTACGAGCAGTACTTC. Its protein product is CASSPQVYEQYF.